The clone carrying this TCR beta chain was detected many times. No antigen is known for it. Individual cDNA molecules each received unique molecular identifiers attached to them. TCRdb passed the 5' RACE reads through MiXCR, listing each CDR3 protein once. The sample holds about 24,000 distinct CDR3 sequences, approximately 4.5% seen once. These data belong to a study of early T cells in non-severe SARS-CoV-2 infection. The wider study: Sequencing was performed on bulk RNA from unsorted whole blood, leaving chains unpaired.

Study-wide findings and caveats: Matching against VDJdb likely underestimated virus-specific expansions, favoring anti-spike CD8.

The V gene's germline CDR1 is SGHAT and CDR2 FQNNGV. CDR3 size: 12 residues. Trimming pared 5 bases from V and 6 bases from J, leaving 9 bases between. The sample consisted of whole blood. The sequence was obtained from an adult who was a healthcare worker with PCR-confirmed SARS-CoV-2 infection or an uninfected control (not recorded which). The rearrangement uses TRBV11-2 and TRBJ2-3, with no clear D. Written as DNA, the CDR3 is TGTGCCAGCAGCCGAGACGTGGATACGCAGTATTTT. Translated: CASSRDVDTQYF.